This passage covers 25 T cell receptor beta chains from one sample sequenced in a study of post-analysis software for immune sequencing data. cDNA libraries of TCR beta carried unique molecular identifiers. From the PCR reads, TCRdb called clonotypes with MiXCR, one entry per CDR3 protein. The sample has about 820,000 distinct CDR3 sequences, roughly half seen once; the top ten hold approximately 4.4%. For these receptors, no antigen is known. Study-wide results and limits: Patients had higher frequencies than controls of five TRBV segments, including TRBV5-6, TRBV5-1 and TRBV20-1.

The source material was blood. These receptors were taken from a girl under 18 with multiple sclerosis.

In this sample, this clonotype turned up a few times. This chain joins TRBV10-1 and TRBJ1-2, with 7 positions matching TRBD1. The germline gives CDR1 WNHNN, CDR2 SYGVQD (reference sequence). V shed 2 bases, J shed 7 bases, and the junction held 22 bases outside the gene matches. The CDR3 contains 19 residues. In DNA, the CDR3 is TGCGCCAGCAGTGAGAAGGACAGGCGGACTCGTGGAAGGGGGCGTGGCTACACCTTC. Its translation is CASSEKDRRTRGRGRGYTF.

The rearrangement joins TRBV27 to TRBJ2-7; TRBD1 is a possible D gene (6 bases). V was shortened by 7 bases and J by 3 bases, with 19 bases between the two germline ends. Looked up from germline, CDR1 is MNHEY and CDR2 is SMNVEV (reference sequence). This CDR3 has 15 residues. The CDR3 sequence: CASNALGGKGYEQYF. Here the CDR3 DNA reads TGTGCCAGCAACGCCTTAGGGGGAAAAGGCTACGAGCAGTACTTC.

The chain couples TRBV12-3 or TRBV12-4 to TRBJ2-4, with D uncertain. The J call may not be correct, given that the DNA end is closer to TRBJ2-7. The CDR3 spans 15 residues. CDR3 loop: CASSFVSSGYYEQYF. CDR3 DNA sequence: TGTGCCAGCAGTTTCGTCAGCTCCGGTTACTACGAGCAGTACTTC.

In nucleotides, the CDR3 is TGTGCCAGCAGTTTAGCGGCAGGGGCATCGGTCCACTTT. Protein: CASSLAAGASVHF. V and J are TRBV12-3 or TRBV12-4 and TRBJ1-6; D is perhaps TRBD1 (6 bases). The CDR3 has 13 amino acids. The germline V and J ends were trimmed by 0 bases and 17 bases, with 14 bases remaining between them.

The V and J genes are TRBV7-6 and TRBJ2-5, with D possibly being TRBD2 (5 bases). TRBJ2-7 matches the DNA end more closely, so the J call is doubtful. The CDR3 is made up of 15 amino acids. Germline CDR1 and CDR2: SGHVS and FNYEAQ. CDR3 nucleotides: TGTGCCAGCAGCAGGAGTATCAATGGAGGCTACGAGCAGTACTTC. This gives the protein CASSRSINGGYEQYF.

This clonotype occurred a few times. CDR3 sequence: CSARSGGLAGVHEQYF. For the CDR3, the DNA is TGCAGTGCTAGAAGTGGGGGGCTAGCGGGAGTCCACGAGCAGTACTTC. V gene TRBV20-1 combines with J gene TRBJ2-7; 10 bases align to TRBD2. J lost 5 bases, V lost 2 bases, and 12 bases had no gene match. Germline loops: CDR1 DFQATT, CDR2 SNEGSKA (reference sequence). The CDR3 sequence is 16 residues long.

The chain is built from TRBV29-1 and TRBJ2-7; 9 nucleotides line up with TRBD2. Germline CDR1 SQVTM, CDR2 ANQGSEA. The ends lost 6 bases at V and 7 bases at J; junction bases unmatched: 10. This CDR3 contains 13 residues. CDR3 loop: CSVSSGEYNEQYF. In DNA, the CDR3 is TGCAGCGTGTCTAGCGGGGAGTACAATGAGCAGTACTTC.

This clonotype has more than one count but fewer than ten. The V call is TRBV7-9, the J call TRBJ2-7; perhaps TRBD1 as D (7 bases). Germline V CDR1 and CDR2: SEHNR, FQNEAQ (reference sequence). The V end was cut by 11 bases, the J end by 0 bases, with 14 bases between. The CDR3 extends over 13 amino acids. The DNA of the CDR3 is TGTGCCTCGGGGGCAGGGGGCTCCTACGAGCAGTACTTC. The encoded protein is CASGAGGSYEQYF.

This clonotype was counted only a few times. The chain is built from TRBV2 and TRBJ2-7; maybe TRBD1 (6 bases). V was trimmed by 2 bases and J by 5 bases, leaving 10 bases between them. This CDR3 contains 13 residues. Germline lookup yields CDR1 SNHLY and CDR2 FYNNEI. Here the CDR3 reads CASSELQGDEQYF. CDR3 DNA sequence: TGTGCCAGCAGTGAACTACAGGGCGACGAGCAGTACTTC.

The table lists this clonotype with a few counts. DNA of the CDR3: TGCGCCAGCAGCACCTGGACAGCTCCACGCACTGAAGCTTTCTTT. This gives the protein CASSTWTAPRTEAFF. The V and J genes are TRBV5-1 and TRBJ1-1; TRBD1 might be the D (6 bases). The V gene's germline CDR1 is SGHRS and CDR2 YFSETQ. The CDR3 has 15 amino acids. Between the trimmed V and J ends, which lost 4 bases and 4 bases, there was a span of 17 bases.

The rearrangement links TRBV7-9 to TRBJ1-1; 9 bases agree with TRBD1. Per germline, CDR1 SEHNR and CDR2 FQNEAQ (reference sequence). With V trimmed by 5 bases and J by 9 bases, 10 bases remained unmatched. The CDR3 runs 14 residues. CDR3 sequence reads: CASSPGTGSRKAFF. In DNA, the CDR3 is TGTGCCAGCAGCCCCGGGACAGGGTCGCGAAAAGCTTTCTTT. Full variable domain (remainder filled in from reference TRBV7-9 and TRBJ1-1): DTGVSQNPRHKITKRGQNVTFRCDPISEHNRLYWYRQTLGQGPEFLTYFQNEAQLEKSRLLSDRFSAERPKGSFSTLEIQRTEQGDSAMYLCASSPGTGSRKAFFGQGTRLTVV.

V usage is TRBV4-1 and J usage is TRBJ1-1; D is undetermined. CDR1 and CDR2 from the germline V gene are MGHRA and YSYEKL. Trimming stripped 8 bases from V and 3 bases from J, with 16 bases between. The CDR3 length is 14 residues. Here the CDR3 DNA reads TGCGCCAGCTCACCGCAACCTCGGGACACTGAAGCTTTCTTT. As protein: CASSPQPRDTEAFF.

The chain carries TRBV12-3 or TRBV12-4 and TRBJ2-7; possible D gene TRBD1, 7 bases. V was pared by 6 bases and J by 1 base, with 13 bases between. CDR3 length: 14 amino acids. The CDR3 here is CASRAGQPSYEQYF. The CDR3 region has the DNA TGTGCCAGCAGGGCGGGACAGCCTTCCTACGAGCAGTACTTC.

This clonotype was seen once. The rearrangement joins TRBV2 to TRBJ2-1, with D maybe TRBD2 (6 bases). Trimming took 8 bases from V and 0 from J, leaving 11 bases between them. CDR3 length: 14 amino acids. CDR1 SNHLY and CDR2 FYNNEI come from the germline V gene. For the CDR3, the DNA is TGTGCCAGCGGCGGGGCAAGCTCCTACAATGAGCAGTTCTTC. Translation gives CASGGASSYNEQFF. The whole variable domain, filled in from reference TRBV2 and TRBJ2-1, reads EPEVTQTPSHQVTQMGQEVILRCVPISNHLYFYWYRQILGQKVEFLVSFYNNEISEKSEIFDDQFSVERPDGSNFTLKIRSTKLEDSAMYFCASGGASSYNEQFFGPGTRLTVL.

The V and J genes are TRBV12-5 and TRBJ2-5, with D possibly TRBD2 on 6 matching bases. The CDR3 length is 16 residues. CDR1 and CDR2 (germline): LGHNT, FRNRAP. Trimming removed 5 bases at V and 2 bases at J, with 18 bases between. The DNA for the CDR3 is TGTGCTAGTGGTCCAAAGGGTTTAGCGGAACAAGAGACCCAGTACTTC. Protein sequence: CASGPKGLAEQETQYF.

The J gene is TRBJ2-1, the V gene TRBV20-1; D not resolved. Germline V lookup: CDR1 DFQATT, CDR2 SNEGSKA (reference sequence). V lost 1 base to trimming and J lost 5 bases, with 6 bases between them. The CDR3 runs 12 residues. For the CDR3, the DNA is TGCAGTGCTAGAGTTAATCACAATGAGCAGTTCTTC. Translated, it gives CSARVNHNEQFF.

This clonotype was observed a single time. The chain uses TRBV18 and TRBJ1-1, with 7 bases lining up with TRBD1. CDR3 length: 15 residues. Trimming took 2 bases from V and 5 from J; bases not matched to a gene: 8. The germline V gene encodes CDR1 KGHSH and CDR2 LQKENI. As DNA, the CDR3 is TGTGCCAGCTCACCAGGGACAGCCCTGGGGACTGAAGCTTTCTTT. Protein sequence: CASSPGTALGTEAFF.

In DNA, the CDR3 is TGTGCCACCGAAGGACAGGGGAGATACAATGAGCAGTTCTTC. It yields the protein CATEGQGRYNEQFF. The chain has TRBV10-3 and TRBJ2-1, with TRBD1 matching over 9 bases. V lost 10 bases, J lost 4 bases, and 8 bases stayed unmatched. The CDR3 sequence is 14 residues long. Germline-derived CDR1 and CDR2 are ENHRY and SYGVKD.

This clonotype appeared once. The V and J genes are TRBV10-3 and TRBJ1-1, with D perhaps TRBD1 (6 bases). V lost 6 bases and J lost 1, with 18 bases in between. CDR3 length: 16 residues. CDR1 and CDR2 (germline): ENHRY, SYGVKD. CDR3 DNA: TGTGCCATCAGCAAGGCCGTGGGACAACGGAACACTGAAGCTTTCTTT. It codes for CAISKAVGQRNTEAFF.

CDR3 nucleotide sequence: TGTGCCAGCTCAAGACTAGCGGGGAGAAACACAGATACGCAGTATTTT. Translation: CASSRLAGRNTDTQYF. The rearrangement joins TRBV18 to TRBJ2-3; 11 bases align to TRBD2. The CDR3 is 16 amino acids. CDR1 and CDR2 (germline): KGHSH, LQKENI. The junction had 6 bases not matched to a gene; V was cut back by 5 bases and J by 2 bases. Full variable domain (missing parts from reference TRBV18 and TRBJ2-3): NAGVMQNPRHLVRRRGQEARLRCSPMKGHSHVYWYRQLPEEGLKFMVYLQKENIIDESGMPKERFSAEFPKEGPSILRIQQVVRGDSAAYFCASSRLAGRNTDTQYFGPGTRLTVL.

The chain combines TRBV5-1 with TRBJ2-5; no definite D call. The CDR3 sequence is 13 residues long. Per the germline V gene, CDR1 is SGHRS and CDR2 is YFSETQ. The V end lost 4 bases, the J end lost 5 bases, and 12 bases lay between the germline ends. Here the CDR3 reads CASSPKLRETQYF. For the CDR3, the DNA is TGCGCCAGCAGCCCGAAACTTCGGGAGACCCAGTACTTC. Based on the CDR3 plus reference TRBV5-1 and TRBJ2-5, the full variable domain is KAGVTQTPRYLIKTRGQQVTLSCSPISGHRSVSWYQQTPGQGLQFLFEYFSETQRNKGNFPGRFSGRQFSNSRSEMNVSTLELGDSALYLCASSPKLRETQYFGPGTRLLVL.

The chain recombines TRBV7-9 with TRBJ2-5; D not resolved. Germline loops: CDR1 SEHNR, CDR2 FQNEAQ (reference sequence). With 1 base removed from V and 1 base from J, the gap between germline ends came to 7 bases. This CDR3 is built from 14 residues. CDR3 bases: TGTGCCAGCAGCTTAGTTACCAGCCAAGAGACCCAGTACTTC. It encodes CASSLVTSQETQYF.

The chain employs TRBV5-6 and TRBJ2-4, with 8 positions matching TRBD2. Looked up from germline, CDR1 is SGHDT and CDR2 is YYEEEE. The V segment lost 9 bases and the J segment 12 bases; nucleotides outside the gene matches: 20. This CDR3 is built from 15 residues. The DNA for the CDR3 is TGTGCCACACAAGGACCAGCGGGAGAGGATATGACTCAGTACTTC. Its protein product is CATQGPAGEDMTQYF.

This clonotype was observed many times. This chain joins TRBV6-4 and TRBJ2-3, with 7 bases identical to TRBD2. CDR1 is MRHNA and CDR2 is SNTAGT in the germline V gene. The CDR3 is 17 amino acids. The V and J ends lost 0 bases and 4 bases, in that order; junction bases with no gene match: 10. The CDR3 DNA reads TGTGCCAGCAGTGACTCTACGGCTAGCGGTGGGTCAGATACGCAGTATTTT. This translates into CASSDSTASGGSDTQYF.

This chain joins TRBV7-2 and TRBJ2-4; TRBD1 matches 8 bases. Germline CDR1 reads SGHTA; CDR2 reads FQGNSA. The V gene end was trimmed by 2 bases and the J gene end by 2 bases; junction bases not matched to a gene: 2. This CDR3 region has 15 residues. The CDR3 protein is CASSLQGASKNIQYF. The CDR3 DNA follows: TGTGCCAGCAGCTTACAGGGGGCGTCCAAAAACATTCAGTACTTC.